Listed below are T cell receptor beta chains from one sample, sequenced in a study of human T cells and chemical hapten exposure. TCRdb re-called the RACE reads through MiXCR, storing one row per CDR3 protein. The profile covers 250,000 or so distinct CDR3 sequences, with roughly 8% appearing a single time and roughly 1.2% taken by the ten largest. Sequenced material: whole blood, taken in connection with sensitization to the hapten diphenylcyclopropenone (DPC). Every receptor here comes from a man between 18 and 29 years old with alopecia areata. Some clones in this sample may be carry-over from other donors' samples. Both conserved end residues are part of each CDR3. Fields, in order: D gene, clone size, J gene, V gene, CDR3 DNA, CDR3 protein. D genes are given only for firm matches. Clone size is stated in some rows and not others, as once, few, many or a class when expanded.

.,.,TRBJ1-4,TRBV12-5,TGTGCTAGTGGTAGGGGAGATTCGGATGAAAAACTGTTTTTT,CASGRGDSDEKLFF
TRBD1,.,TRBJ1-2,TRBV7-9,TGTGCCAGCAGCCCCCCAAAACAGGGGGCGGATCGAAACTATGGCTACACCTTC,CASSPPKQGADRNYGYTF
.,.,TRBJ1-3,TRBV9,TGTGCCAGCAGCGCCCTGGACGGATTCTCTGGAAACACCATATATTTT,CASSALDGFSGNTIYF
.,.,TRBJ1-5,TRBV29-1,TGCAGCGTTGAATCAGGCAGCAATCAGCCCCAGCATTTT,CSVESGSNQPQHF
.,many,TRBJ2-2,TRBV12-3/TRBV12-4,TGTGCCAGCAGTTTACGGGCGGGCGGGGAGCTGTTTTTT,CASSLRAGGELFF
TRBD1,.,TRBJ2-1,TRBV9,TGTGCCAGCAGCGTAGTAGGGGGCCTGAATGAGCAGTTCTTC,CASSVVGGLNEQFF
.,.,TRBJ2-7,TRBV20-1,TGCAGTGCCGGGGACGTCAGCTCCTACGAGCAGTACTTC,CSAGDVSSYEQYF
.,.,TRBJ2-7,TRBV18,TGTGCCAGCTCACCAAGGAAGGGGGGTTACGAGCAGTACTTC,CASSPRKGGYEQYF
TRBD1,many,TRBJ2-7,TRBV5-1,TGCGCCAGCAGCGGGGACAGATTCTCTGGCGGGCAGTACTTC,CASSGDRFSGGQYF
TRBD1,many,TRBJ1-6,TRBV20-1,TGCAGTGCTAGACGACAGGGTTCGAATTCACCCCTCCACTTT,CSARRQGSNSPLHF
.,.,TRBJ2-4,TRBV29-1,TGCAGCGTTGGGTCACGGCGTAACATTCAGTACTTC,CSVGSRRNIQYF
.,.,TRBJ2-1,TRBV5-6,TGTGCCAGCAGCTTCTCAGGGGCCACGCAACTGGAGGAGCAGTTCTTC,CASSFSGATQLEEQFF
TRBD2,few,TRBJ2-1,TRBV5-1,TGCGCCAGCAGCCCTAGGACTAGCGGGGACAATGAGCAGTTCTTC,CASSPRTSGDNEQFF
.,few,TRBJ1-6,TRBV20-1,TGCAGTGCTGCCAGGGGTGGTAATTCACCCCTCCACTTT,CSAARGGNSPLHF
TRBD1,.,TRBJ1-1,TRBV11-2,TGTGCCAGCAGCAGCCAGACAGGGAAGCTCGCTGAAGCTTTCTTT,CASSSQTGKLAEAFF
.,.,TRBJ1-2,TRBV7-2,TGTGCCAGCAGCTTAGTCCCAGGGGAAGGGTATGGCTACACCTTC,CASSLVPGEGYGYTF